This is a list of T cell receptor beta chains from one sample in a study of shared clonotypes between healthy human individuals. The protocol was immunoSEQ multiplex PCR, while the TCRdb copy is restricted to in-frame clones and leaves out a portion. The data show some 800,000 clones, 85% to 95% seen once. Sequences were obtained from naive CD8+ T cells sorted from blood. These receptors all come from a man aged 25 to 45 in good health. CDR3s include the opening cysteine and the closing phenylalanine or tryptophan. D genes are given only for firm matches. Clone size, where shown, is once, few, many, or a class for clones that have expanded.

TGTGCCAGCAGTGAGGTAGGCAGGGGTCTGAATGAGCAGTTCTTC	CASSEVGRGLNEQFF	TRBJ2-1	NA	15	TRBV2	NA
TGTGCCAGCAGCTTACCCGGTAGCAATCAGCCCCAGCATTTT	CASSLPGSNQPQHF	TRBJ1-5	NA	14	TRBV7-9	NA
TGTGCTAGTGGTTTGACCGGGACAGGGGAGGATGAGCAGTTCTTC	CASGLTGTGEDEQFF	TRBJ2-1	TRBD1	15	TRBV12-5	NA
TGTGCCATCAGCACGTACGAGGGCCCGAACACTGAAGCTTTCTTT	CAISTYEGPNTEAFF	TRBJ1-1	NA	15	TRBV10-3	NA
TGTGCCAGCAGCTTAGTGGGACAGACGAACACCGGGGAGCTGTTTTTT	CASSLVGQTNTGELFF	TRBJ2-2	TRBD1	16	TRBV7-8	NA
TGTGCCAGCAGTGCCCTAGCGGGAGGACCAGATACGCAGTATTTT	CASSALAGGPDTQYF	TRBJ2-3	TRBD2	15	TRBV13	NA
TGTGCCAGCAGCAGGCGACAGGGGGCCAGCTACGAGCAGTACTTC	CASSRRQGASYEQYF	TRBJ2-7	TRBD1	15	TRBV13	NA
TGTGCCAGCAGGGAGGGACTAGCGGGTCTCTACGAGCAGTACTTC	CASREGLAGLYEQYF	TRBJ2-7	TRBD2	15	TRBV27	NA
TGTGCCAGCAGCTTCGGGGGAGAGGGCGAGCAGTACTTC	CASSFGGEGEQYF	TRBJ2-7	NA	13	TRBV7-6	NA
TGCGCCAGCAGCTTAAGGGGGCCCAGCACAGATACGCAGTATTTT	CASSLRGPSTDTQYF	TRBJ2-3	TRBD1	15	TRBV5-1	NA
TGTGCCAGCAGCCTTAGGGAGAACGGGGCCAACGTCCTGACTTTC	CASSLRENGANVLTF	TRBJ2-6	NA	15	TRBV7-8	NA
TGTGCCAGCAGCCTCGGACAGGTATTTAACGAGCAGTACTTC	CASSLGQVFNEQYF	TRBJ2-7	TRBD1	14	TRBV7-9	NA
TGTGCCTGGAGTCCCCAGGGTGGGGGAGAAAAACTGTTTTTT	CAWSPQGGGEKLFF	TRBJ1-4	NA	14	TRBV30	NA
TGCGCCAGCAGCCTGCGACAGACTACCTACGAGCAGTACTTC	CASSLRQTTYEQYF	TRBJ2-7	NA	14	TRBV4-3	NA
TGTGCCAGCAGCTTAGCCGAAGAGACCCAGTACTTC	CASSLAEETQYF	TRBJ2-5	NA	12	TRBV7-6	NA
TGTGCCTGGAGTGTACTATGGGGAGACACCGGGGAGCTGTTTTTT	CAWSVLWGDTGELFF	TRBJ2-2	NA	15	TRBV30	NA
TGTGCCAGCAGTGTGGAGATTAACTATGGCTACACCTTC	CASSVEINYGYTF	TRBJ1-2	NA	13	TRBV2	NA
TGCGCCAGCAGTGAGTCGACTTTACAGGGGACCTACGAGCAGTACTTC	CASSESTLQGTYEQYF	TRBJ2-7	TRBD1	16	TRBV10-2	NA
TGTGCCAGCAGTTTTACAGACAGCTACGAGCAGTACTTC	CASSFTDSYEQYF	TRBJ2-7	NA	13	TRBV27	NA
TGTGCCAGCAGCCCAACAACAGGGACCGCCAATCAGCCCCAGCATTTT	CASSPTTGTANQPQHF	TRBJ1-5	NA	16	TRBV7-4	NA
TGCAGCGTTGAAGAGGGGGCCCTAGCGAGGGGGTTGTACAATGAGCAGTTCTTC	CSVEEGALARGLYNEQFF	TRBJ2-1	NA	18	TRBV29-1	NA
TGTGCCAGCAGACGCACTGAGAACACTGAAGCTTTCTTT	CASRRTENTEAFF	TRBJ1-1	NA	13	TRBV7-9	few
TGTGCCAGCAGCCTCGTGGACTACGAGCAGTACTTC	CASSLVDYEQYF	TRBJ2-7	NA	12	TRBV28	NA
TGTGCCAGCAGCTCCCGGGACCTTCATCACGAGCAGTACTTC	CASSSRDLHHEQYF	TRBJ2-7	NA	14	TRBV7-9	NA
TGCAGCGTTGTCGGGACTAGCGGAAGCTCCTACAATGAGCAGTTCTTC	CSVVGTSGSSYNEQFF	TRBJ2-1	TRBD2	16	TRBV29-1	NA
TGTGCCAGCAGTCGTAGCGGGAGCTTCGACGAGCAGTACTTC	CASSRSGSFDEQYF	TRBJ2-7	TRBD2	14	TRBV27	NA
TGTGCCAGCAGCTTCGGAATAAATGAGCAGTTCTTC	CASSFGINEQFF	TRBJ2-1	NA	12	TRBV5-6	NA
TGTGCCAGCTCGGCGCTAGACAGGTACAATGAGCAGTTCTTC	CASSALDRYNEQFF	TRBJ2-1	NA	14	TRBV28	NA
TGTGCAGTCCCGGGTAGCGGAGCTAGCACAGATACGCAGTATTTT	CAVPGSGASTDTQYF	TRBJ2-3	NA	15	TRBV13	NA
TGTGCCAGCAGTGAAGGGGAATTGGAAACTTACGAGCAGTACTTC	CASSEGELETYEQYF	TRBJ2-7	NA	15	TRBV6-1	NA
TGTGCCAGCAGTCCCCAGGTACCCTCTTCATATAGCAATCAGCCCCAGCATTTT	CASSPQVPSSYSNQPQHF	TRBJ1-5	NA	18	TRBV27	NA
TGTGCCAGTAGTATAGGCTCTCGCGGGGGCTACGAGCAGTACTTC	CASSIGSRGGYEQYF	TRBJ2-7	TRBD2	15	TRBV19	NA
TGCGCCAGCAGAGACAGTGCAACTAATGAAAAACTGTTTTTT	CASRDSATNEKLFF	TRBJ1-4	NA	14	TRBV10-2	few
TGTGCCAGCAGTCCTGCCGGACAGAGCTCCTACGAGCAGTACTTC	CASSPAGQSSYEQYF	TRBJ2-7	NA	15	TRBV6-5	NA
TGTGCCAGCAGTCCCATTTGGGGGGCAAGCGGGCCAGATACGCAGTATTTT	CASSPIWGASGPDTQYF	TRBJ2-3	NA	17	TRBV28	NA
TGTGCCAGCAGCTTAGCGCTAGAGACCCAGTACTTC	CASSLALETQYF	TRBJ2-5	NA	12	TRBV7-2	NA